Presented here are 21 T cell receptor beta chains from one specimen sequenced in a study of post-analysis software for immune sequencing data. Overall study findings and caveats: Controls showed lower frequencies than patients for four to six TRBV segments, and TRBV5-6, TRBV5-1 and TRBV20-1 were among these.

cDNA libraries for TCR beta contained unique molecular identifiers. TCRdb reprocessed the PCR reads via MiXCR and lists one record per CDR3 protein. Of a few hundred thousand distinct CDR3 sequences in the sample, approximately 42% were seen once. The antigens these receptors bind are not known. The sequencing input was blood. Receptors originate from a girl aged 2 to 10 with multiple sclerosis.

V and J are TRBV20-1 and TRBJ1-5; 7 bases are a match to TRBD1. The CDR3 consists of 13 residues. The junction had 4 bases not matched to a gene; V was cut back by 6 bases and J by 2 bases. Per germline, CDR1 DFQATT and CDR2 SNEGSKA (reference sequence). This chain's CDR3 is CSAPDRGNQPQHF. CDR3 DNA: TGCAGTGCACCCGACAGGGGCAATCAGCCCCAGCATTTT.

The chain combines TRBV13 with TRBJ2-7, with 7 bases that match TRBD1. This CDR3 region has 14 residues. The ends lost 0 bases at V and 4 bases at J; junction bases unmatched: 3. Germline CDR1 PRHDT, CDR2 FYEKMQ (reference sequence). The CDR3 nucleotides are TGTGCCAGCAGCTTAGGGTTGGGACAGTACGAGCAGTACTTC. This translates into CASSLGLGQYEQYF.

This clonotype was observed at least ten times. V gene TRBV7-3 combines with J gene TRBJ2-1, with D unresolved. The V end lost 2 bases, the J end lost 9 bases, and 11 bases lay between the germline ends. CDR1 and CDR2 (germline): SGHTA, FQGTGA. The CDR3 is 13 residues long. CDR3 protein: CASSLSWNTEQFF. DNA of the CDR3: TGTGCCAGCAGCTTATCTTGGAATACTGAGCAGTTCTTC.

In its sample, this clonotype was seen a few times. The chain carries TRBV7-8 and TRBJ2-3; 8 nucleotides align to TRBD2. Germline values: CDR1 SGHVS, CDR2 FQNEAQ. The V segment lost 5 bases and the J segment 2 bases; nucleotides outside the gene matches: 6. The CDR3 extends over 15 amino acids. The CDR3 nucleotides read TGTGCCAGCAGCGAGACTAGCGCCCCCACAGATACGCAGTATTTT. As protein: CASSETSAPTDTQYF. The full variable domain, in which reference TRBV7-8 and TRBJ2-3 provide the parts outside the CDR3, is GAGVSQSPRYKVAKRGQDVALRCDPISGHVSLFWYQQALGQGPEFLTYFQNEAQLDKSGLPSDRFFAERPEGSVSTLKIQRTQQEDSAVYLCASSETSAPTDTQYFGPGTRLTVL.

The chain is built from TRBV29-1 and TRBJ1-1; 7 positions match TRBD1. CDR3 length equals 10 residues. Germline V gene data show CDR1 as SQVTM and CDR2 as ANQGSEA. J was trimmed by 7 bases and V by 7 bases; bases with no gene match: 3. Here the CDR3 reads CSGWDSEAFF. The CDR3, as DNA: TGCAGCGGATGGGACAGTGAAGCTTTCTTT.

This clonotype was picked up a small number of times. CDR3 sequence: CSVPGLGRPTDTQYF. CDR3 bases: TGCAGCGTGCCGGGACTAGGGCGCCCTACAGATACGCAGTATTTT. This rearrangement joins TRBV29-1 to TRBJ2-3, with 8 bases fitting TRBD2. The CDR3 is made up of 15 amino acids. Germline loops: CDR1 SQVTM, CDR2 ANQGSEA. The V segment lost 6 bases and the J segment 3 bases; nucleotides outside the gene matches: 11.

The chain links TRBV20-1 to TRBJ1-4; 8 bases are shared with TRBD1. Germline loops: CDR1 DFQATT, CDR2 SNEGSKA (reference sequence). The V gene end was trimmed by 6 bases and the J gene end by 6 bases; junction bases not matched to a gene: 6. The CDR3 loop spans 13 amino acids. In DNA, the CDR3 is TGCAGTGCGCCGGGACAGGACCATGAAAAACTGTTTTTT. This encodes CSAPGQDHEKLFF.

The rearrangement joins TRBV6-5 to TRBJ2-3; weak D call: TRBD1 (5 bases). The V and J ends lost 2 bases and 0 bases respectively, with 6 bases between them. Germline V gene data show CDR1 as MNHEY and CDR2 as SVGAGI. The CDR3 has 14 residues. This CDR3 reads CASSYQGSTDTQYF. CDR3 sequence (DNA): TGTGCCAGCAGTTACCAGGGTAGCACAGATACGCAGTATTTT.

The rearrangement links TRBV13 to TRBJ2-5; D not resolved. The V end lost 4 bases, the J end lost 2 bases, and 14 bases lay between the germline ends. The CDR3 has 15 residues. From germline, CDR1 is PRHDT and CDR2 FYEKMQ (reference sequence). CDR3 protein: CASSSWLGSQETQYF. The CDR3 DNA reads TGTGCCAGCAGCTCGTGGTTGGGCAGTCAAGAGACCCAGTACTTC.

This chain connects TRBV29-1 to TRBJ1-2, with 7 bases identical to TRBD1. The CDR3 is made up of 13 amino acids. Germline CDR1 is SQVTM and CDR2 is ANQGSEA. J lost 1 base, V lost 2 bases, and 1 base had no gene match. CDR3 DNA: TGCAGCGTTGAACACAGGGGTAACTATGGCTACACCTTC. It codes for CSVEHRGNYGYTF.

The chain employs TRBV11-2 and TRBJ1-2, with D hard to call. The CDR3 contains 16 residues. Germline V gives CDR1 SGHAT, CDR2 FQNNGV. Between the trimmed V and J ends, which lost 1 base and 5 bases, there was a span of 17 bases. CDR3 protein: CASSLGGSGLLYGYTF. In DNA form, the CDR3 reads TGTGCCAGCAGCTTAGGAGGATCAGGTTTATTGTATGGCTACACCTTC.

In this sample, this clonotype turned up a few times. V is TRBV7-2 and J is TRBJ2-1; 9 nucleotides align to TRBD1. The CDR3 sequence is 16 residues long. CDR1 and CDR2 from the germline V gene are SGHTA and FQGNSA. Trimming at V came to 2 bases and at J to 5 bases, leaving 7 bases not matched to a gene. CDR3 nucleotides: TGTGCCAGCAGCTTAAGAGGGGACAGGGTCCACAATGAGCAGTTCTTC. Translated, it gives CASSLRGDRVHNEQFF. The entire variable domain, with the rest obtained from reference TRBV7-2 and TRBJ2-1, is as follows: GAGVSQSPSNKVTEKGKDVELRCDPISGHTALYWYRQSLGQGLEFLIYFQGNSAPDKSGLPSDRFSAERTGGSVSTLTIQRTQQEDSAVYLCASSLRGDRVHNEQFFGPGTRLTVL.

The chain is built from TRBV4-2 and TRBJ2-3, with D maybe TRBD1 (6 bases). V was clipped by 1 base and J by 5 bases, with 16 bases between them. Germline CDR1 LGHNA, CDR2 YNFKEQ. The CDR3 sequence is 16 residues long. CDR3 bases: TGTGCCAGCAGCCAAGGCACATCCGGGACAAGAGATACGCAGTATTTT. Protein sequence: CASSQGTSGTRDTQYF.

V and J are TRBV7-2 and TRBJ2-7; D remains unclear. This CDR3 has 15 residues. From germline, CDR1 is SGHTA and CDR2 FQGNSA. V shed 4 bases and J shed 7 bases, with 20 bases lying between them. CDR3 bases: TGTGCCAGCAGCTCACCGGACGCAGCCTACAATGAGCAGTACTTC. Translated: CASSSPDAAYNEQYF.

This clonotype was counted only a few times. The V call is TRBV29-1, the J call TRBJ2-5; 12 bases line up with TRBD2. The germline V gene encodes CDR1 SQVTM and CDR2 ANQGSEA. The trim removed 3 bases at V and 4 bases at J, leaving 6 bases unmatched. This CDR3 is 15 amino acids long. The CDR3 DNA is TGCAGCGTTGAGGCTAGCGGGAGGGCCATAGAGACCCAGTACTTC. Amino acids: CSVEASGRAIETQYF.

This sequence joins TRBV7-9 and TRBJ2-7; D is possibly TRBD1 (6 bases). Germline lookup yields CDR1 SEHNR and CDR2 FQNEAQ (reference sequence). Trimming shortened V by 1 base and J by 4 bases, and 14 bases separated the two germline ends. This CDR3 comprises 15 residues. CDR3 coding DNA: TGTGCCAGCAGCTTAGACGGACAGAGTTTATACGAGCAGTACTTC. It yields the protein CASSLDGQSLYEQYF.

The chain uses TRBV6-2 or TRBV6-3 and TRBJ2-3; 7 bases align to TRBD2. Trimming removed 6 bases from V and 4 bases from J; junction bases left unmatched: 10. The CDR3 length is 15 residues. Germline CDR1 MNHEY, CDR2 SVGEGT. The CDR3 loop reads CASSPGAGVSDTQYF. CDR3 DNA sequence: TGTGCCAGCAGCCCCGGGGCGGGAGTATCAGATACGCAGTATTTT.

CDR3 in DNA: TGTGCCAGCAGCCGCGTGGGGGCCTACAATGAGCAGTTCTTC. Residues: CASSRVGAYNEQFF. The chain uses TRBV7-9 and TRBJ2-1, with D possibly called TRBD1 or TRBD2 (5 bases each). CDR1 is SEHNR and CDR2 is FQNEAQ in the germline V gene (reference sequence). The CDR3 extends over 14 amino acids. With 5 bases removed from V and 2 bases from J, the gap between germline ends came to 10 bases.

In its sample, this clonotype was seen once. V is TRBV6-4 and J is TRBJ2-1, with a weak D call TRBD2 (6 bases). This CDR3 spans 14 amino acids. Trimming took 6 bases from V and 8 from J, leaving 17 bases between them. Germline CDR1 and CDR2: MRHNA and SNTAGT. In nucleotides, the CDR3 is TGTGCCAGCAGAAAGACTAGGGGATATGATGAGCAGTTCTTC. It translates to CASRKTRGYDEQFF.

The chain employs TRBV2 and TRBJ2-5; no firm D call. V was cut by 1 base and J by 4 bases, with 4 bases left in between. The CDR3 has 12 amino acids. Per germline, CDR1 SNHLY and CDR2 FYNNEI. The DNA for the CDR3 is TGTGCCAGCAGTGAAGGTAGAGAGACCCAGTACTTC. Its translation is CASSEGRETQYF.

This clonotype was picked up a small number of times. V usage is TRBV27 and J usage is TRBJ2-7, with TRBD2 matching over 7 bases. Germline lookup yields CDR1 MNHEY and CDR2 SMNVEV (reference sequence). With V trimmed by 5 bases and J by 6 bases, 16 bases remained unmatched. The length of the CDR3 is 16 residues. For the CDR3, the DNA is TGTGCCAGCAGTACGTCTGTTTCCGGGGGGTTTGGCGAGCAGTACTTC. It yields the protein CASSTSVSGGFGEQYF.